Shown below are 27 T cell receptor beta chains from a single sample sequenced in a study of cytomegalovirus exposure and HLA in healthy donors. Primers for the PCR totalled 60 Vbeta and 13 Jbeta. TCRdb keeps only in-frame clones here, not all; method: immunoSEQ multiplex PCR. The table records about 140,000 clones, roughly three quarters of them present only once. Sequenced material: PBMCs. These receptors were taken from a male donor in good health and CMV-seronegative.

The J gene is TRBJ1-1, the V gene TRBV18, with a tentative D call TRBD1 (6 bases). With 3 bases removed from V and 5 bases from J, the gap between germline ends came to 10 bases. The CDR3 is 13 residues long. CDR1 and CDR2 from the germline V gene are KGHSH and LQKENI. Written as DNA, the CDR3 is TGTGCCAGCTCACCTCAAGGGGGTACTGAAGCTTTCTTT. Translating gives CASSPQGGTEAFF. Full variable domain (missing parts from reference TRBV18 and TRBJ1-1): NAGVMQNPRHLVRRRGQEARLRCSPMKGHSHVYWYRQLPEEGLKFMVYLQKENIIDESGMPKERFSAEFPKEGPSILRIQQVVRGDSAAYFCASSPQGGTEAFFGQGTRLTVV.

The CDR3 loop reads CASSGTGDTGELFF. DNA of the CDR3: TGTGCCAGCAGTGGGACAGGGGACACCGGGGAGCTGTTTTTT. The rearrangement joins TRBV28 to TRBJ2-2, with TRBD1 matching 10 bases. The CDR3 is made up of 14 amino acids. CDR1 and CDR2 (germline): MDHEN, SYDVKM. V was clipped by 5 bases and J by 3 bases; unmatched bases: 0. Complete variable domain (other parts from reference TRBV28 and TRBJ2-2): DVKVTQSSRYLVKRTGEKVFLECVQDMDHENMFWYRQDPGLGLRLIYFSYDVKMKEKGDIPEGYSVSREKKERFSLILESASTNQTSMYLCASSGTGDTGELFFGEGSRLTVL.

The gene calls are TRBV4-1 and TRBJ2-7; no definite D call. Germline-derived CDR1 and CDR2 are MGHRA and YSYEKL. The CDR3 runs to 13 residues. Trimming took off 1 base at V and 4 bases at J, with 8 bases between the two ends. As DNA, the CDR3 is TGCGCCAGCAGCCAAGTCGCCAGTTACGAGCAGTACTTC. Its translation is CASSQVASYEQYF.

The chain couples TRBV7-2 to TRBJ1-2, with TRBD1 matching over 10 bases. Looked up from germline, CDR1 is SGHTA and CDR2 is FQGNSA. The length of the CDR3 is 17 residues. V lost 4 bases to trimming and J lost 8 bases; unmatched junction nucleotides: 16. The CDR3 reads CASSSQGTGVVSYGYTF. The CDR3 coding sequence is TGTGCCAGCAGCTCACAAGGGACAGGGGTTGTCTCGTACGGCTACACCTTC.

The chain has TRBV7-2 and TRBJ2-1; D ambiguous. The CDR3 consists of 13 residues. Trimming left V 4 bases short and J 5 bases short, with 9 bases between. Germline assignment: CDR1 SGHTA and CDR2 FQGNSA. In DNA form, the CDR3 reads TGTGCCAGCAGCTCCGAGGTCCACAATGAGCAGTTCTTC. Translation: CASSSEVHNEQFF. Full variable domain (outside the CDR3, taken from reference TRBV7-2 and TRBJ2-1): GAGVSQSPSNKVTEKGKDVELRCDPISGHTALYWYRQSLGQGLEFLIYFQGNSAPDKSGLPSDRFSAERTGGSVSTLTIQRTQQEDSAVYLCASSSEVHNEQFFGPGTRLTVL.

This rearrangement joins TRBV7-2 to TRBJ1-4; D is undetermined. The CDR3 is 13 residues long. V lost 1 base and J 5 bases, leaving 5 bases between the germline ends. Germline V gene data show CDR1 as SGHTA and CDR2 as FQGNSA. This CDR3 is CASSLGLNEKLFF. DNA for the CDR3: TGTGCCAGCAGCTTAGGTCTGAATGAAAAACTGTTTTTT.

The chain joins TRBV7-8 to TRBJ2-2; 11 bases agree with TRBD2. After removal of 5 bases from V and 0 bases from J, the junction contained 8 bases not matched to a gene. CDR3 size: 18 residues. Germline CDR1 SGHVS, CDR2 FQNEAQ. CDR3 sequence reads: CASSRPSGGPSNTGELFF. CDR3 in DNA: TGTGCCAGCAGCCGCCCTAGCGGGGGGCCCTCGAACACCGGGGAGCTGTTTTTT.

The V call is TRBV9, the J call TRBJ1-2; D remains ambiguous. This CDR3 is built from 15 residues. Germline V lookup: CDR1 SGDLS, CDR2 YYNGEE. Trimming left V 3 bases short and J 4 bases short, with 16 bases between. Here the CDR3 DNA reads TGTGCCAGCAGCGGATTTAGACGGGATAGCTATGGCTACACCTTC. This sequence encodes CASSGFRRDSYGYTF.

The genes are TRBV28 and TRBJ1-5, with 7 bases that match TRBD1. The germline gives CDR1 MDHEN, CDR2 SYDVKM. CDR3 length: 15 residues. The junction had 8 bases not matched to a gene; V was cut back by 5 bases and J by 4 bases. The CDR3 is CASSPQGRLNQPQHF. The CDR3 region has the DNA TGTGCCAGCAGTCCACAGGGGAGACTAAATCAGCCCCAGCATTTT. The full variable domain, in which reference TRBV28 and TRBJ1-5 provide the parts outside the CDR3, is DVKVTQSSRYLVKRTGEKVFLECVQDMDHENMFWYRQDPGLGLRLIYFSYDVKMKEKGDIPEGYSVSREKKERFSLILESASTNQTSMYLCASSPQGRLNQPQHFGDGTRLSIL.

The V and J genes are TRBV4-3 and TRBJ2-5, with a tentative D call TRBD2 (6 bases). V was shortened by 3 bases and J by 5 bases, with 10 bases between the two germline ends. CDR3 length: 13 residues. Germline values: CDR1 LGHNA, CDR2 YSLEER. The CDR3 spells CASSQQAGETQYF. The CDR3, as DNA: TGCGCCAGCAGCCAGCAGGCGGGGGAGACCCAGTACTTC.

The J gene is TRBJ2-1, the V gene TRBV11-2; tentative D call: TRBD2 (6 bases). The CDR3 sequence is 14 residues long. Germline-derived CDR1 and CDR2 are SGHAT and FQNNGV. The ends were cut back, 5 bases at V and 11 bases at J, with 19 bases in the middle. The CDR3 DNA is TGTGCCAGCAGCGGTCCGGGGGACCAAACTAAGCAGTTCTTC. This gives the protein CASSGPGDQTKQFF.

The V gene is TRBV28, the J gene TRBJ2-5, with 10 bases lining up with TRBD2. The CDR3 contains 16 residues. V was clipped by 5 bases and J by 2 bases; unmatched bases: 8. The germline gives CDR1 MDHEN, CDR2 SYDVKM. CDR3 sequence (DNA): TGTGCCAGCAGTCTTAGCGGGGGGCCTACTCAAGAGACCCAGTACTTC. Translating gives CASSLSGGPTQETQYF.

V usage is TRBV12-5 and J usage is TRBJ2-5, with D tentatively TRBD2 (5 bases). Germline V gene data show CDR1 as LGHNT and CDR2 as FRNRAP. The CDR3 covers 14 residues. Between the trimmed V and J ends, which lost 7 bases and 1 base, there was a span of 13 bases. CDR3 in amino acids: CASALGLSQETQYF. The CDR3 nucleotides read TGTGCTAGTGCCCTCGGACTGAGCCAAGAGACCCAGTACTTC.

J is TRBJ1-1 and V is TRBV28, with 7 nucleotides matching TRBD1. Germline V lookup: CDR1 MDHEN, CDR2 SYDVKM. The trim removed 6 bases at V and 11 bases at J, leaving 12 bases unmatched. The CDR3 totals 13 residues. CDR3 protein: CASSLGQPNQAFF. Here the CDR3 DNA reads TGTGCCAGCAGCCTGGGACAGCCCAATCAGGCTTTCTTT.

This clone has a handful of counts. This chain connects TRBV30 to TRBJ2-7; D possibly corresponds to TRBD1 (5 bases). Trimming cost V 4 bases and J 1 base, with 14 bases left between them. Germline lookup yields CDR1 GTSNPN and CDR2 SVGIG (reference sequence). This CDR3 has 14 amino acids. CDR3 region: CAWTLQGLSYEQYF. The CDR3 nucleotides are TGTGCCTGGACCCTCCAGGGTTTATCCTACGAGCAGTACTTC. The variable domain in full, with the rest retrieved from reference TRBV30 and TRBJ2-7, is SQTIHQWPATLVQPVGSPLSLECTVEGTSNPNLYWYRQAAGRGLQLLFYSVGIGQISSEVPQNLSASRPQDRQFILSSKKLLLSDSGFYLCAWTLQGLSYEQYFGPGTRLTVT.

The rearrangement uses TRBV6-5 and TRBJ1-5; 8 nucleotides align to TRBD1. The CDR3 covers 15 residues. Germline V gene data show CDR1 as MNHEY and CDR2 as SVGAGI. V was clipped by 6 bases and J by 4 bases; unmatched bases: 8. CDR3 sequence (DNA): TGTGCCAGCAGCCAGACAGGGGCCGTAAATCAGCCCCAGCATTTT. Amino acid sequence: CASSQTGAVNQPQHF.

This rearrangement joins TRBV9 to TRBJ1-2, with D possibly TRBD1 on 6 matching bases. CDR3 length: 14 residues. Germline V gene sequence: CDR1 SGDLS, CDR2 YYNGEE. V was cut by 3 bases and J by 4 bases, with 13 bases left in between. CDR3: CASSASGQTYGYTF. For the CDR3, the DNA is TGTGCCAGCAGCGCCTCCGGACAGACCTATGGCTACACCTTC.

V usage is TRBV7-6 and J usage is TRBJ1-2, with 9 bases lining up with TRBD1. V lost 4 bases, J lost 2 bases, and 5 bases stayed unmatched. This CDR3 is built from 15 residues. From germline, CDR1 is SGHVS and CDR2 FNYEAQ. The CDR3 sequence is CASSSRTGANYGYTF. For the CDR3, the DNA is TGTGCCAGCAGCTCCAGGACAGGGGCGAACTATGGCTACACCTTC.

The table lists this clone with a few counts. The chain is built from TRBV30 and TRBJ1-6; a weak D match, TRBD1 (6 bases). V lost 1 base and J 7 bases, leaving 14 bases between the germline ends. Germline V gene lookup returns CDR1 GTSNPN and CDR2 SVGIG (reference sequence). This CDR3 comprises 15 residues. Written as DNA, the CDR3 is TGTGCCTGGAGTGCGATCGACAGGCAAAATTCACCCCTCCACTTT. It is translated as CAWSAIDRQNSPLHF. Looking up the rest from reference TRBV30 and TRBJ1-6 gives the full variable domain: SQTIHQWPATLVQPVGSPLSLECTVEGTSNPNLYWYRQAAGRGLQLLFYSVGIGQISSEVPQNLSASRPQDRQFILSSKKLLLSDSGFYLCAWSAIDRQNSPLHFGNGTRLTVT.

J is TRBJ1-2 and V is TRBV19; the D is unclear. Germline CDR1 reads LNHDA; CDR2 reads SQIVND (reference sequence). Between the trimmed V and J ends, which lost 4 bases and 2 bases, there was a span of 11 bases. The CDR3 contains 14 residues. CDR3 nucleotides: TGTGCCAGTAGTAGTCGCGGTAGAAACTATGGCTACACCTTC. Protein product: CASSSRGRNYGYTF. Drawing the rest from reference TRBV19 and TRBJ1-2, the complete variable domain is DGGITQSPKYLFRKEGQNVTLSCEQNLNHDAMYWYRQDPGQGLRLIYYSQIVNDFQKGDIAEGYSVSREKKESFPLTVTSAQKNPTAFYLCASSSRGRNYGYTFGSGTRLTVV.

J is TRBJ2-7 and V is TRBV5-4; 9 bases are shared with TRBD1. The CDR3 runs to 14 residues. With V trimmed by 6 bases and J by 5 bases, 9 bases remained unmatched. From germline, CDR1 is SGHNT and CDR2 YYREEE (reference sequence). The CDR3 DNA is TGTGCCAGCACCATACACAGGGGGCTAGACGAGCAGTACTTC. The encoded protein is CASTIHRGLDEQYF.

This clone was observed once. The chain couples TRBV28 to TRBJ1-3; 9 nucleotides line up with TRBD1. The CDR3 is 15 residues long. V lost 5 bases and J lost 5; bases outside the gene matches: 7. Germline V gene data show CDR1 as MDHEN and CDR2 as SYDVKM. The CDR3 is CASSPAGTGRNTIYF. CDR3 in DNA: TGTGCCAGCAGTCCCGCCGGGACAGGGAGAAACACCATATATTTT.

The genes are TRBV7-9 and TRBJ1-2; no firm D call. Trimming left V 5 bases short and J 3 bases short, with 7 bases between. In germline, CDR1 is SEHNR, CDR2 FQNEAQ (reference sequence). The CDR3 has 12 amino acids. The CDR3 reads CASSESDYGYTF. As DNA, the CDR3 is TGTGCCAGCAGCGAGAGCGACTATGGCTACACCTTC.

CDR3 loop: CASSLAGPGLGTQYF. In DNA form, the CDR3 reads TGTGCCAGCAGCTTAGCGGGGCCGGGCCTGGGTACGCAGTATTTT. The V call is TRBV7-9, the J call TRBJ2-3, with D possibly matching TRBD1 (5 bases). The CDR3 has 15 residues. V was shortened by 0 bases and J by 8 bases, with 15 bases between the two germline ends. Germline CDR1 is SEHNR and CDR2 is FQNEAQ (reference sequence). The full variable domain, with the rest looked up from reference TRBV7-9 and TRBJ2-3, is DTGVSQNPRHKITKRGQNVTFRCDPISEHNRLYWYRQTLGQGPEFLTYFQNEAQLEKSRLLSDRFSAERPKGSFSTLEIQRTEQGDSAMYLCASSLAGPGLGTQYFGPGTRLTVL.

V and J are TRBV4-3 and TRBJ2-7, with D possibly TRBD1 on 6 matching bases. The V gene's germline CDR1 is LGHNA and CDR2 YSLEER. There are 14 residues in the CDR3. Trimming removed 1 base from V and 2 bases from J, with 9 bases in between. The CDR3 loop is CASSQGTEPYEQYF. CDR3 DNA: TGCGCCAGCAGCCAAGGGACAGAACCCTACGAGCAGTACTTC.

The rearrangement uses TRBV7-2 and TRBJ2-3; D is uncertain. The germline V gene has CDR1 SGHTA and CDR2 FQGNSA. This CDR3 region has 12 residues. The V gene lost 3 bases and the J gene lost 4 bases, with 5 bases spanning the gap. Here the CDR3 reads CASSFISDTQYF. CDR3 DNA sequence: TGTGCCAGCAGCTTTATCTCAGATACGCAGTATTTT. Drawing the rest from reference TRBV7-2 and TRBJ2-3, the complete variable domain is GAGVSQSPSNKVTEKGKDVELRCDPISGHTALYWYRQSLGQGLEFLIYFQGNSAPDKSGLPSDRFSAERTGGSVSTLTIQRTQQEDSAVYLCASSFISDTQYFGPGTRLTVL.

The CDR3 region has the DNA TGTGCCATCGGGTGGCGGGGGGCCACAGATACGCAGTATTTT. Its protein product is CAIGWRGATDTQYF. J is TRBJ2-3 and V is TRBV10-3, with 8 bases aligning to TRBD2. V trimming: 8 bases; J trimming: 2 bases; junction bases outside the gene matches: 6. The CDR3 runs to 14 residues. The germline gives CDR1 ENHRY, CDR2 SYGVKD.